This T cell receptor beta chain came from a study of T-cell reconstitution after alpha-beta-depleted transplantation in children. This CDR3 is 17 amino acids long. Germline assignment: CDR1 DFQATT and CDR2 SNEGSKA (reference sequence). About this clonotype itself: At one end, the junction sequence differs from germline, possibly due to a read error.

Library preparation (for TCRbeta) was performed with unique molecular identifiers. TCRdb called the PCR reads again in MiXCR, with one record for every CDR3 protein. This sample carries about 610,000 distinct CDR3 sequences, about 11% of them seen once, and the ten largest clones take about 4%. This receptor was identified in a human donor who donated a stem cell graft to a child with acute myeloid leukemia. The chain couples TRBV20-1 to TRBJ2-6, with D perhaps TRBD2 (6 bases). The sequencing here drew on PBMCs from the stem cell graft donor, taken from the stem cell graft. CDR3 DNA sequence: TGCTGTGCTAGCACGGGACTTGACAGCTCTGGGGCCAACGTCCTGACTTTC. Its protein product is CCASTGLDSSGANVLTF.